The 23 T cell receptor beta chains below were found in one sample sequenced in a study of shared T cell receptors in the human thymus. TCRdb's table, derived via immunoSEQ multiplex PCR, lists solely in-frame clones and lacks some. The table has 700,000 to 750,000 clones, 80% to 90% seen once. The sample was also reused in another study, on human thymus T cells.

Material for sequencing was thymocytes. Receptor source: a girl under three years old with a congenital heart defect.

The chain combines TRBV5-1 with TRBJ2-1; 9 nucleotides match TRBD2. The length of the CDR3 is 19 residues. The germline V gene encodes CDR1 SGHRS and CDR2 YFSETQ. V shed 4 bases and J 0 bases; nucleotides not matched to a gene: 14. The CDR3 DNA reads as TGCGCCAGCAGCCCTCGGTTAGCGGGGGCCTCGAGCTCCTACAATGAGCAGTTCTTC. The encoded protein is CASSPRLAGASSSYNEQFF. Drawing the rest from reference TRBV5-1 and TRBJ2-1, the complete variable domain is KAGVTQTPRYLIKTRGQQVTLSCSPISGHRSVSWYQQTPGQGLQFLFEYFSETQRNKGNFPGRFSGRQFSNSRSEMNVSTLELGDSALYLCASSPRLAGASSSYNEQFFGPGTRLTVL.

This chain uses TRBV4-3 with TRBJ2-3; D possibly corresponds to TRBD2 (5 bases). CDR3 size: 18 residues. V gave up 1 base and J gave up 1 base, with 18 bases separating them. Germline CDR1 LGHNA, CDR2 YSLEER. CDR3 amino acids: CASSQVSRVGSGTDTQYF. The CDR3 DNA sequence: TGCGCCAGCAGCCAAGTCTCTCGGGTTGGTAGCGGCACAGATACGCAGTATTTT.

The V call is TRBV4-1, the J call TRBJ2-7; a possible D gene is TRBD2 (5 bases). With 3 bases removed from V and 0 bases from J, the gap between germline ends came to 6 bases. Germline loops: CDR1 MGHRA, CDR2 YSYEKL. The CDR3 sequence is 13 residues long. CDR3 sequence reads: CASSHDYSYEQYF. CDR3 sequence (DNA): TGCGCCAGCAGCCATGACTACTCCTACGAGCAGTACTTC.

V usage is TRBV7-8 and J usage is TRBJ2-1; TRBD2 aligns across 14 bases. The CDR3 is 17 amino acids. The V gene end was trimmed by 6 bases and the J gene end by 8 bases; junction bases not matched to a gene: 12. CDR1 is SGHVS and CDR2 is FQNEAQ in the germline V gene. The CDR3 DNA reads TGTGCCAGCAGTCAAAGCGGACTAGCGGGGGGCGTTTATGAGCAGTTCTTC. The encoded protein is CASSQSGLAGGVYEQFF. The complete variable domain, with remaining parts taken from reference TRBV7-8 and TRBJ2-1, reads GAGVSQSPRYKVAKRGQDVALRCDPISGHVSLFWYQQALGQGPEFLTYFQNEAQLDKSGLPSDRFFAERPEGSVSTLKIQRTQQEDSAVYLCASSQSGLAGGVYEQFFGPGTRLTVL.

The chain combines TRBV7-9 with TRBJ1-6; D may be TRBD1 (5 bases). In germline, CDR1 is SEHNR, CDR2 FQNEAQ (reference sequence). V lost 8 bases, J lost 9 bases, and 17 bases lay in between. The CDR3 contains 14 residues. The CDR3 coding sequence is TGTGCCAGCGGATATTCGGGGGTAGGTTCACCCCTCCACTTT. It encodes CASGYSGVGSPLHF. The full variable domain, rest sourced from reference TRBV7-9 and TRBJ1-6, is DTGVSQNPRHKITKRGQNVTFRCDPISEHNRLYWYRQTLGQGPEFLTYFQNEAQLEKSRLLSDRFSAERPKGSFSTLEIQRTEQGDSAMYLCASGYSGVGSPLHFGNGTRLTVT.

The V and J genes are TRBV19 and TRBJ1-2; D gene uncertain. V was trimmed by 3 bases and J by 3 bases, leaving 11 bases between them. This CDR3 is 14 amino acids long. CDR1 and CDR2 from the germline V gene are LNHDA and SQIVND (reference sequence). DNA of the CDR3: TGTGCCAGTAGTATTCACCTAAAGTACTATGGCTACACCTTC. As protein: CASSIHLKYYGYTF.

The gene calls are TRBV7-3 and TRBJ2-3; 8 bases match TRBD2. The CDR3 runs 18 residues. Germline CDR1 is SGHTA and CDR2 is FQGTGA. V trimming: 3 bases; J trimming: 2 bases; junction bases outside the gene matches: 13. The CDR3 sequence is CASSFGKTAGANTDTQYF. The CDR3 DNA is TGTGCCAGCAGCTTCGGAAAGACAGCGGGGGCCAACACAGATACGCAGTATTTT.

The rearrangement joins TRBV5-4 to TRBJ2-1, with D maybe TRBD2 (6 bases). CDR1 is SGHNT and CDR2 is YYREEE in the germline V gene (reference sequence). This CDR3 is built from 17 residues. V dropped 3 bases and J dropped 5 bases, with 21 bases sitting between them. The CDR3 DNA is TGTGCCAGCAGCTCCCACCGGCGGGGACGGGAAAACAATGAGCAGTTCTTC. It specifies CASSSHRRGRENNEQFF.

This chain connects TRBV30 to TRBJ1-1, with D maybe TRBD1 (5 bases). The CDR3 extends over 15 amino acids. V was shortened by 0 bases and J by 0 bases, with 11 bases between the two germline ends. The germline V gene encodes CDR1 GTSNPN and CDR2 SVGIG (reference sequence). DNA for the CDR3: TGTGCCTGGAGTGTACCCCAGGGCATGAACACTGAAGCTTTCTTT. It specifies CAWSVPQGMNTEAFF.

This chain joins TRBV5-4 and TRBJ2-5; D is perhaps TRBD2 (5 bases). This CDR3 has 15 amino acids. V lost 3 bases and J 5 bases, leaving 17 bases between the germline ends. Germline V gene lookup returns CDR1 SGHNT and CDR2 YYREEE (reference sequence). DNA of the CDR3: TGTGCCAGCAGCTCCGCACTCGACGGGGAGGAGACCCAGTACTTC. Translated: CASSSALDGEETQYF.

J is TRBJ1-5 and V is TRBV7-2; a possible D gene is TRBD1 (6 bases). The CDR3 runs 16 residues. V gave up 4 bases and J gave up 3 bases, with 16 bases separating them. Germline CDR1 reads SGHTA; CDR2 reads FQGNSA. As DNA, the CDR3 is TGTGCCAGCAGCTCCAAAAACGGGGGGCCCAATCAGCCCCAGCATTTT. Amino acids: CASSSKNGGPNQPQHF.

For this clone: Other DNA sequences in this specimen translate into the identical CDR3. The V and J genes are TRBV28 and TRBJ2-3, with 7 nucleotides matching TRBD1. The germline V gene has CDR1 MDHEN and CDR2 SYDVKM. The CDR3 length is 13 residues. The trim removed 6 bases at V and 3 bases at J, leaving 3 bases unmatched. CDR3: CASSPRGTDTQYF. The CDR3 DNA reads TGTGCCAGCAGCCCCAGGGGGACAGATACGCAGTATTTT.

V usage is TRBV2 and J usage is TRBJ2-3; D perhaps matches TRBD1 (7 bases). Trimming removed 3 bases from V and 5 bases from J, with 12 bases in between. Per germline, CDR1 SNHLY and CDR2 FYNNEI. The CDR3 consists of 14 residues. CDR3 nucleotide sequence: TGTGCCAGCAGTGAGACAGGGAGGAGAGATACGCAGTATTTT. Its protein is CASSETGRRDTQYF. The full variable domain, completed using reference TRBV2 and TRBJ2-3, is EPEVTQTPSHQVTQMGQEVILRCVPISNHLYFYWYRQILGQKVEFLVSFYNNEISEKSEIFDDQFSVERPDGSNFTLKIRSTKLEDSAMYFCASSETGRRDTQYFGPGTRLTVL.

This CDR3 reads CASSLAHRQPNNFSYTF. The CDR3 coding sequence is TGTGCCAGCAGCTTGGCCCACAGGCAGCCTAATAATTTTAGCTACACCTTC. The chain combines TRBV5-6 with TRBJ1-2; weak D call: TRBD1 (5 bases). Germline assignment: CDR1 SGHDT and CDR2 YYEEEE. CDR3 size: 17 residues. Between the trimmed V and J ends, which lost 0 bases and 9 bases, there was a span of 24 bases.

The chain recombines TRBV5-1 with TRBJ2-3; 15 bases line up with TRBD2. CDR3 size: 19 residues. Germline CDR1 SGHRS, CDR2 YFSETQ. Trimming removed 5 bases from V and 7 bases from J; junction bases left unmatched: 17. Written as DNA, the CDR3 is TGCGCCAGCAGTCCCCAGGATAGGACTAGCGGGGGGGCCAGCAATACGCAGTATTTT. It is translated as CASSPQDRTSGGASNTQYF.

This chain connects TRBV6-1 to TRBJ1-1, with D hard to call. The V end was cut by 6 bases, the J end by 8 bases, with 22 bases between. CDR1 is MNHNS and CDR2 is SASEGT in the germline V gene. The CDR3 runs 15 residues. The CDR3 DNA is TGTGCCAGCAGCCTAGCGCAGGATCACACTGAGGAAGCTTTCTTT. Translated, it gives CASSLAQDHTEEAFF.

Worth noting for this clone: At one boundary the junction diverges from the germline segment, which might be a read error. The chain is built from TRBV5-4 and TRBJ2-1; 7 bases match TRBD2. This CDR3 spans 17 amino acids. Germline lookup yields CDR1 SGHNT and CDR2 YYREEE (reference sequence). CDR3 amino acids: CASSLSGAPLSFNEQFF. CDR3 DNA sequence: TGTGCCAGCAGCTTGAGCGGGGCCCCGCTTTCCTTCAATGAGCAGTTCTTC.

The J gene is TRBJ1-2, the V gene TRBV7-9; D is ambiguous. CDR3 length: 15 residues. V lost 2 bases and J 8 bases, leaving 18 bases between the germline ends. Germline V gene data show CDR1 as SEHNR and CDR2 as FQNEAQ (reference sequence). The CDR3 protein is CASSLSGPSPRGYTF. Written as DNA, the CDR3 is TGTGCCAGCAGCTTAAGCGGGCCATCGCCTAGGGGCTACACCTTC.

V usage is TRBV5-1 and J usage is TRBJ1-2; D ambiguous. The ends were cut back, 4 bases at V and 0 bases at J, with 16 bases in the middle. This CDR3 spans 16 amino acids. Germline V lookup: CDR1 SGHRS, CDR2 YFSETQ. The CDR3 region has the DNA TGCGCCAGCAGCCTAGGATTACAAGTTTCTAACTATGGCTACACCTTC. Its protein is CASSLGLQVSNYGYTF.

This chain links TRBV28 with TRBJ2-3; 11 bases align to TRBD2. CDR3 size: 14 residues. Unmatched junction bases numbered 8, after V lost 6 bases and J lost 9 bases. Germline V gives CDR1 MDHEN, CDR2 SYDVKM. CDR3 DNA: TGTGCCAGCAGGGACGGACTAGCGGGTGTAACGCAGTATTTT. It codes for CASRDGLAGVTQYF.

This sequence joins TRBV6-5 and TRBJ2-2; D uncertain. V was trimmed by 5 bases and J by 4 bases, leaving 11 bases between them. This CDR3 has 14 residues. Germline V gene sequence: CDR1 MNHEY, CDR2 SVGAGI. The CDR3 nucleotides are TGTGCCAGCAGTCTCGACAAACCCACCGGGGAGCTGTTTTTT. Its protein product is CASSLDKPTGELFF.

This clone was seen once. This chain joins TRBV28 and TRBJ1-3, with TRBD1 identical over 7 bases. Germline lookup yields CDR1 MDHEN and CDR2 SYDVKM. Germline trimming cut 3 bases from V and 0 bases from J; bases unmatched to any gene: 17. CDR3 length: 20 residues. The CDR3 DNA reads TGTGCCAGCAGTTTCGGTTCGGCAGGGGGTACGCTCGACTCTGGAAACACCATATATTTT. Translation gives CASSFGSAGGTLDSGNTIYF.

DNA for the CDR3: TGTGCCAGCAGCTTAAGGGGCCTGGGGGAGGGCGGTGAAGCTTTCTTT. As protein: CASSLRGLGEGGEAFF. This chain joins TRBV7-3 and TRBJ1-1, with D perhaps matching TRBD1 (5 bases). Per germline, CDR1 SGHTA and CDR2 FQGTGA. This CDR3 has 16 residues. The ends were cut back, 1 base at V and 7 bases at J, with 19 bases in the middle.